Each of the 8 T cell receptor beta chains below was sequenced from the same sample in a study of cytotoxic CD8 clonotypes in ibrutinib-treated CLL. Libraries were prepared by immunoSEQ multiplex PCR; TCRdb keeps only in-frame clonotypes and omits some of them. The table has 25,000 to 35,000 clones, roughly 62% seen once. The specimen comprised PBMCs, sampled before ibrutinib treatment. The receptor set was obtained from a human donor with chronic lymphocytic leukemia.

The rearrangement uses TRBV28 and TRBJ1-1; 8 nucleotides line up with TRBD1. CDR1 and CDR2 from the germline V gene are MDHEN and SYDVKM. V was pared by 2 bases and J by 11 bases, with 7 bases of the junction left unmatched. The CDR3 covers 13 residues. The DNA for the CDR3 is TGTGCCAGCAGTTTAGGACAGGGTTTTAAGGCTTTCTTT. Its protein is CASSLGQGFKAFF.

This clone was counted between two and nine times. The chain recombines TRBV19 with TRBJ1-2; no definite D call. The V end was cut by 7 bases, the J end by 2 bases, with 11 bases between. CDR3 length: 13 residues. CDR1 LNHDA and CDR2 SQIVND come from the germline V gene (reference sequence). In DNA form, the CDR3 reads TGTGCCAGTATTGGAGGACCGAACTATGGCTACACCTTC. Translation: CASIGGPNYGYTF.

CDR3 nucleotides: TGTGCCAGCAGTTACGACAGGAAGAGCTATAATTCACCCCTCCACTTT. As protein: CASSYDRKSYNSPLHF. The chain uses TRBV6-5 and TRBJ1-6; D might be TRBD1 (6 bases). The CDR3 is made up of 16 amino acids. In germline, CDR1 is MNHEY, CDR2 SVGAGI. V was cut by 2 bases and J by 3 bases, with 11 bases left in between.

V and J are TRBV5-1 and TRBJ2-7, with D uncertain. This CDR3 is 14 amino acids long. The V end was cut by 2 bases, the J end by 4 bases, with 13 bases between. Per germline, CDR1 SGHRS and CDR2 YFSETQ. For the CDR3, the DNA is TGCGCCAGCAGCTTCACCGACCCCCGGTACGAGCAGTACTTC. It encodes CASSFTDPRYEQYF.

This clone was seen a handful of times. This chain uses TRBV5-4 with TRBJ2-2, with TRBD2 identical over 7 bases. Germline CDR1 and CDR2: SGHNT and YYREEE (reference sequence). The CDR3 totals 15 residues. Germline trimming cut 0 bases from V and 3 bases from J; bases unmatched to any gene: 2. The CDR3 bases are TGTGCCAGCAGCTTGGGGGCGGGAGACACCGGGGAGCTGTTTTTT. This encodes CASSLGAGDTGELFF.

This clone was seen once. The gene calls are TRBV28 and TRBJ1-5; D remains unclear. Between the trimmed V and J ends, which lost 3 bases and 4 bases, there was a span of 13 bases. CDR1 and CDR2 (germline): MDHEN, SYDVKM. The CDR3 runs to 15 residues. In nucleotides, the CDR3 is TGTGCCAGCAGTTTTTTATCGGCGGGGAATCAGCCCCAGCATTTT. It translates to CASSFLSAGNQPQHF.

The chain has TRBV7-9 and TRBJ2-7, with TRBD1 matching over 8 bases. After removal of 2 bases from V and 2 bases from J, the junction contained 5 bases not matched to a gene. This CDR3 has 15 amino acids. CDR1 and CDR2 from the germline V gene are SEHNR and FQNEAQ (reference sequence). CDR3 protein: CASSLRRDRPYEQYF. In DNA form, the CDR3 reads TGTGCCAGCAGCTTACGGAGGGACAGGCCCTACGAGCAGTACTTC.

The chain couples TRBV27 to TRBJ2-7; TRBD2 matches at 9 bases. Germline V gene data show CDR1 as MNHEY and CDR2 as SMNVEV (reference sequence). The ends lost 1 base at V and 4 bases at J; junction bases unmatched: 8. The CDR3 consists of 16 residues. The CDR3 region has the DNA TGTGCCAGCAGTTTATATGATCCAGCGGGAGGTTACGAGCAGTACTTC. Protein product: CASSLYDPAGGYEQYF.